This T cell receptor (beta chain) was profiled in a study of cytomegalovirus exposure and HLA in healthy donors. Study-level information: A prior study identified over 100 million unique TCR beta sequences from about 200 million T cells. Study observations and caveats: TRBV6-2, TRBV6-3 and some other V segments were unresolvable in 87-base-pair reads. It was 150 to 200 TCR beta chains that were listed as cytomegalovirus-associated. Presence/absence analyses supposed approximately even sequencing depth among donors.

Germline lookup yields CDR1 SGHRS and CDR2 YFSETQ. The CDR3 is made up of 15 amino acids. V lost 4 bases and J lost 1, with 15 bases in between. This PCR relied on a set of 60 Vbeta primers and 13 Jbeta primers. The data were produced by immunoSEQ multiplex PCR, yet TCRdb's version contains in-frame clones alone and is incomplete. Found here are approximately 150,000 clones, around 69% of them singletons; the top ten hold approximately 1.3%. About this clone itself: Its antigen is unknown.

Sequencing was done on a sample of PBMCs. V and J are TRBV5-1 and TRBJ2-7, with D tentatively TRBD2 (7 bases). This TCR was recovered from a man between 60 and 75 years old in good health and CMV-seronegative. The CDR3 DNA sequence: TGCGCCAGCAGCCCGGCGGGGGCGCAATCCTACGAGCAGTACTTC. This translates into CASSPAGAQSYEQYF.